Listed here are 21 T cell receptor beta chains from one sample, sequenced in a study of blood T cell repertoires in COVID-19. The repertoire was sequenced with immunoSEQ multiplex PCR; TCRdb's copy has only in-frame clones and lacks some. Altogether 250,000 or so clones are present, approximately 88% being singletons, with the ten largest covering under 8%. The sequencing sample was made of peripheral blood. The origin of the receptors is a woman younger than 45 with COVID-19, enrolled during active disease.

The V gene is TRBV11-3, the J gene TRBJ2-1; 10 bases are shared with TRBD1. J was trimmed by 3 bases and V by 1 base; bases with no gene match: 6. From germline, CDR1 is SGHNT and CDR2 YENEEA. The CDR3 is 17 residues long. Here the CDR3 DNA reads TGTGCCAGCAGCTTAGGTCTTGGGACAGGGGACTACAATGAGCAGTTCTTC. Its protein product is CASSLGLGTGDYNEQFF.

The chain is built from TRBV19 and TRBJ2-3, with 8 bases lining up with TRBD1. V shed 3 bases, J shed 1 base, and the junction held 0 bases outside the gene matches. The V gene's germline CDR1 is LNHDA and CDR2 SQIVND (reference sequence). The CDR3 spans 14 residues. The chain's CDR3 is CASSMGQGTDTQYF. CDR3 DNA: TGTGCCAGTAGTATGGGACAGGGCACAGATACGCAGTATTTT.

This chain uses TRBV6-5 with TRBJ1-2; TRBD1 agrees at 11 bases. CDR1 is MNHEY, CDR2 SVGAGI, per germline. This CDR3 region has 14 residues. The V gene end was trimmed by 6 bases and the J gene end by 3 bases; junction bases not matched to a gene: 3. In nucleotides, the CDR3 is TGTGCCAGCAGCGGGACAGGGGGTCACTATGGCTACACCTTC. This encodes CASSGTGGHYGYTF.

The V gene is TRBV19, the J gene TRBJ1-2, with TRBD1 matching 10 bases. The CDR3 consists of 15 residues. CDR1 and CDR2 from the germline V gene are LNHDA and SQIVND (reference sequence). The junction had 7 bases not matched to a gene; V was cut back by 4 bases and J by 5 bases. The CDR3 region has the DNA TGTGCCAGTAGTAAGACAGGGGGCGGGGAGTATGGCTACACCTTC. It encodes CASSKTGGGEYGYTF.

The sample holds one count of this clone. This rearrangement joins TRBV9 to TRBJ2-1; the D gene is possibly TRBD2 (7 bases). The length of the CDR3 is 16 residues. The ends were cut back, 4 bases at V and 4 bases at J, with 18 bases in the middle. Germline assignment: CDR1 SGDLS and CDR2 YYNGEE. CDR3 sequence (DNA): TGTGCCAGCAGCCCATCGACCGGGGGGCGGTACAATGAGCAGTTCTTC. The encoded protein is CASSPSTGGRYNEQFF.

J is TRBJ1-2 and V is TRBV19; possibly TRBD1 for D (6 bases). The CDR3 is 15 amino acids. The germline V gene encodes CDR1 LNHDA and CDR2 SQIVND (reference sequence). The V and J ends lost 4 bases and 1 base respectively, with 13 bases between them. In DNA, the CDR3 is TGTGCCAGTAGTAACAGGGTTGGGGGTAACTATGGCTACACCTTC. It encodes CASSNRVGGNYGYTF.

This sequence joins TRBV2 and TRBJ2-1; D call uncertain. The germline CDR1 and CDR2 sequences are SNHLY and FYNNEI. There are 14 residues in the CDR3. V was pared by 6 bases and J by 4 bases, with 13 bases between. CDR3 nucleotides: TGTGCCAGCAGCTTACGAACACTATACAATGAGCAGTTCTTC. It yields the protein CASSLRTLYNEQFF.

This chain connects TRBV19 to TRBJ1-1, with 7 bases fitting TRBD1. The length of the CDR3 is 15 residues. V trimming: 1 base; J trimming: 4 bases; junction bases outside the gene matches: 6. Germline V gene data show CDR1 as LNHDA and CDR2 as SQIVND (reference sequence). The CDR3 is CASSIGGQSTTEAFF. DNA of the CDR3: TGTGCCAGTAGTATAGGGGGACAGAGTACCACTGAAGCTTTCTTT.

The chain carries TRBV12-3 or TRBV12-4 and TRBJ1-1; D call uncertain. Between the trimmed V and J ends, which lost 7 bases and 0 bases, there was a span of 9 bases. The CDR3 is made up of 13 amino acids. The CDR3 coding sequence is TGTGCCAGCACCCGCGAGCTGAACACTGAAGCTTTCTTT. Its protein is CASTRELNTEAFF.

The chain employs TRBV29-1 and TRBJ1-1, with a tentative D call TRBD1 (5 bases). The V end lost 1 base, the J end lost 3 bases, and 9 bases lay between the germline ends. There are 13 residues in the CDR3. Looked up from germline, CDR1 is SQVTM and CDR2 is ANQGSEA. CDR3 sequence reads: CSVEVGGDTEAFF. As DNA, the CDR3 is TGCAGCGTTGAAGTGGGGGGTGACACTGAAGCTTTCTTT.

The chain uses TRBV11-3 and TRBJ2-3; 11 positions agree with TRBD2. There are 17 residues in the CDR3. Germline CDR1 reads SGHNT; CDR2 reads YENEEA. V shed 5 bases, J shed 0 bases, and the junction held 7 bases outside the gene matches. CDR3 residues: CASSQGLAAPSTDTQYF. The CDR3 DNA sequence: TGTGCCAGCAGCCAGGGACTAGCGGCGCCTAGCACAGATACGCAGTATTTT.

CDR3 bases: TGTGCCAGCTCACCGACGACAGGGGCTGGCACAGATACGCAGTATTTT. It encodes CASSPTTGAGTDTQYF. The genes are TRBV18 and TRBJ2-3; 8 bases align to TRBD1. V lost 3 bases and J lost 1; bases outside the gene matches: 6. CDR1 and CDR2 from the germline V gene are KGHSH and LQKENI. CDR3 length equals 16 residues.

The chain carries TRBV5-1 and TRBJ2-1; no firm D call. This CDR3 comprises 14 residues. Germline V gene data show CDR1 as SGHRS and CDR2 as YFSETQ. V dropped 0 bases and J dropped 4 bases, with 8 bases sitting between them. For the CDR3, the DNA is TGCGCCAGCAGCTTGGCCGGTCTTTACAATGAGCAGTTCTTC. Translated: CASSLAGLYNEQFF.

This chain joins TRBV19 and TRBJ1-1; the D is unclear. The CDR3 loop spans 12 amino acids. Trimming removed 7 bases from V and 3 bases from J, with 9 bases in between. Germline V gene lookup returns CDR1 LNHDA and CDR2 SQIVND (reference sequence). CDR3 DNA sequence: TGTGCCAGTACCCCCGGGGACACTGAAGCTTTCTTT. Its protein product is CASTPGDTEAFF.

The rearrangement uses TRBV5-4 and TRBJ2-5, with 10 bases lining up with TRBD2. V lost 4 bases to trimming and J lost 5 bases; unmatched junction nucleotides: 5. Germline V CDR1 and CDR2: SGHNT, YYREEE (reference sequence). There are 14 residues in the CDR3. CDR3 residues: CASSPSGRGETQYF. DNA for the CDR3: TGTGCCAGCAGCCCCAGCGGGAGGGGGGAGACCCAGTACTTC. The full variable domain, in which reference TRBV5-4 and TRBJ2-5 provide the parts outside the CDR3, is ETGVTQSPTHLIKTRGQQVTLRCSSQSGHNTVSWYQQALGQGPQFIFQYYREEENGRGNFPPRFSGLQFPNYSSELNVNALELDDSALYLCASSPSGRGETQYFGPGTRLLVL.

The chain employs TRBV25-1 and TRBJ1-2, with D perhaps matching TRBD1 (5 bases). This CDR3 has 13 residues. Germline CDR1 reads MGHDK; CDR2 reads SYGVNS. Trimming cost V 7 bases and J 10 bases, with 19 bases left between them. CDR3 DNA sequence: TGTGCCAGCAAGCTTTCCGGGGGTCGCGACTACACCTTC. Translating it yields CASKLSGGRDYTF.

This sequence joins TRBV19 and TRBJ1-4, with 8 bases matching TRBD1. Losses at the gene ends were 3 bases for V and 7 bases for J; bases not matched to a gene: 4. The germline V gene has CDR1 LNHDA and CDR2 SQIVND (reference sequence). The CDR3 is 14 residues long. The DNA of the CDR3 is TGTGCCAGTAGTATTACAGGGGGAGCTGAAAAACTGTTTTTT. It encodes CASSITGGAEKLFF.

The chain uses TRBV5-8 and TRBJ1-5, with D maybe TRBD1 (6 bases). Trimming took off 1 base at V and 6 bases at J, with 17 bases between the two ends. Germline V CDR1 and CDR2: SGHTS, YDEGEE. The CDR3 is made up of 16 amino acids. The CDR3 is CASSLLQGVRGQPQHF. For the CDR3, the DNA is TGTGCCAGCAGCTTGCTACAGGGCGTCCGGGGTCAGCCCCAGCATTTT.

The chain combines TRBV7-5 with TRBJ2-7; the D call in the table, TRBD1, was not verified against the DNA. TRBV7-5 is shown as a pseudogene. The length of the CDR3 is 12 residues. CDR3 amino acids: CATTGDSYEQYV. The CDR3, as DNA: TGTGCCACCACAGGGGATTCCTACGAGCAGTACGTC.

This chain connects TRBV9 to TRBJ2-1; tentatively, D is TRBD2 (5 bases). Trimming shortened V by 3 bases and J by 0 bases, and 19 bases separated the two germline ends. The CDR3 runs to 18 residues. Germline CDR1 is SGDLS and CDR2 is YYNGEE. CDR3: CASSDSPNDYSSYNEQFF. CDR3 DNA: TGTGCCAGCAGCGATAGCCCAAACGACTATAGCTCCTACAATGAGCAGTTCTTC.

This clone was seen more than once but under ten times. The identical CDR3 is also encoded by other nucleotide sequences in the sample. The rearrangement joins TRBV6-2 or TRBV6-3 to TRBJ2-7; TRBD2 is a possible D gene (7 bases). The CDR3 sequence is 14 residues long. V lost 2 bases, J lost 3 bases, and 11 bases lay in between. CDR1 MNHEY and CDR2 SVGEGT come from the germline V gene. The CDR3 here is CASSYREGGYEQYF. The CDR3 DNA follows: TGTGCCAGCAGTTACAGGGAGGGGGGCTACGAGCAGTACTTC.